The 19 T cell receptor beta chains presented below share a single source sample, sequenced in a study of T cell clusters in autoimmune cytopenias. TRB was amplified from around 250 ng of peripheral blood genomic DNA per sample. Multiplex touch-down PCR amplified TRB using TRB-A and TRB-B pools in one tube. TCRdb reprocessed the multiplex PCR reads and stores each CDR3 protein as one record, lacking DNA. The listing contains several thousand distinct CDR3 sequences. This sample was shared with a second study, whose subject was T cell repertoires in aging, cancer and after chemotherapy.

Source material: peripheral blood. Every receptor here comes from a human donor in good health.

The chain is built from TRBV27 and TRBJ2-3; without DNA, the TCRdb call of TRBD2 cannot be checked. The CDR3 totals 16 residues. Germline lookup yields CDR1 MNHEY and CDR2 SMNVEV (reference sequence). CDR3: CASRPGGSGGSDTQYF.

This clonotype is deemed medium-sized by its frequency. The chain is built from TRBV29-1 and TRBJ2-5; TCRdb calls TRBD1, which cannot be checked without DNA. CDR1 and CDR2 (germline): SQVTM, ANQGSEA. The CDR3 length is 15 residues. Here the CDR3 reads CSVVEAGTGAETQYF. Supplemented by reference TRBV29-1 and TRBJ2-5, the full variable domain reads SAVISQKPSRDICQRGTSLTIQCQVDSQVTMMFWYRQQPGQSLTLIATANQGSEATYESGFVIDKFPISRPNLTFSTLTVSNMSPEDSSIYLCSVVEAGTGAETQYFGPGTRLLVL.

The gene calls are TRBV6-5 and TRBJ1-3. Germline CDR1 and CDR2: MNHEY and SVGAGI. This CDR3 region has 11 residues. The CDR3 loop reads CASSYGDTIYF.

This chain links TRBV6-6 with TRBJ1-1; TCRdb's assignment of TRBD1 cannot be checked, as there is no DNA. This CDR3 spans 18 amino acids. The germline V gene encodes CDR1 MNHNY and CDR2 SVGAGI (reference sequence). The CDR3 sequence is CASRPDRGWLSMNTEAFF.

V gene TRBV5-1 combines with J gene TRBJ2-1. There are 15 residues in the CDR3. Looked up from germline, CDR1 is SGHRS and CDR2 is YFSETQ. The CDR3 reads CASSLESGSYNGQFF.

The rearrangement joins TRBV19 to TRBJ2-1; TCRdb returns TRBD2, unconfirmable since there is no DNA. The CDR3 runs to 20 residues. In germline, CDR1 is LNHDA, CDR2 SQIVND (reference sequence). CDR3 region: CASSIAGLAGGRAEAYEQFF.

The chain uses TRBV5-4 and TRBJ2-1; TCRdb's D gene call, TRBD1, goes unchecked for lack of DNA. Per the germline V gene, CDR1 is SGHNT and CDR2 is YYREEE (reference sequence). The CDR3 runs 16 residues. CDR3 in amino acids: CASSLRGDGTYNEQFF.

The V and J genes are TRBV7-9 and TRBJ1-6. The CDR3 is 15 amino acids. In germline, CDR1 is SEHNR, CDR2 FQNEAQ (reference sequence). This chain's CDR3 is CASSLGMAADSPLHF. Combining the CDR3 with reference TRBV7-9 and TRBJ1-6 gives the whole variable domain DTGVSQNPRHKITKRGQNVTFRCDPISEHNRLYWYRQTLGQGPEFLTYFQNEAQLEKSRLLSDRFSAERPKGSFSTLEIQRTEQGDSAMYLCASSLGMAADSPLHFGNGTRLTVT.

The chain employs TRBV27 and TRBJ1-6. From germline, CDR1 is MNHEY and CDR2 SMNVEV (reference sequence). The CDR3 runs 11 residues. The CDR3 is CASIKTTPLHF.

J is TRBJ1-3 and V is TRBV5-5. Looked up from germline, CDR1 is SGHKS and CDR2 is YYEKEE (reference sequence). This CDR3 is 15 amino acids long. The CDR3 sequence is CASSPRLSSGNTIYF.

This clonotype ranks as medium-sized in terms of frequency. The V call is TRBV19, the J call TRBJ2-1; the D call of TRBD1 rests on TCRdb alone, since no DNA is present to check it. The CDR3 runs to 13 residues. Germline lookup yields CDR1 LNHDA and CDR2 SQIVND (reference sequence). The CDR3 is CASHGTTYNEQFF.

The chain links TRBV6-5 to TRBJ2-3; TCRdb proposes TRBD1, but this gene call is untestable without DNA. The CDR3 has 15 residues. Germline loops: CDR1 MNHEY, CDR2 SVGAGI. The CDR3 reads CASSYGQSSTDTQYF.

This clonotype is identified as medium-sized from frequency. This chain connects TRBV19 to TRBJ1-5; checking the TCRdb D call of TRBD1 is not possible without DNA. CDR3 size: 14 residues. CDR1 is LNHDA, CDR2 SQIVND, per germline (reference sequence). The CDR3 sequence: CASRQGASNQPQHF.

This clonotype is labeled medium-sized based on frequency. The chain carries TRBV6-1 and TRBJ2-7; TCRdb indicates TRBD1, and absent DNA this call remains unverified. In germline, CDR1 is MNHNS, CDR2 SASEGT. CDR3 length: 14 amino acids. The CDR3 reads CASSDPGGTYEQYF.

The rearrangement joins TRBV5-4 to TRBJ2-5. Germline V gene lookup returns CDR1 SGHNT and CDR2 YYREEE (reference sequence). The CDR3 totals 12 residues. Here the CDR3 reads CASSYGTETQYF.

This clonotype shows up as medium-sized by frequency. The chain has TRBV6-1 and TRBJ2-1; lacking DNA, the TRBD2 call made by TCRdb goes unchecked. Germline values: CDR1 MNHNS, CDR2 SASEGT. The CDR3 is 15 amino acids. The CDR3 loop reads CASSASGGPTNEQFF.

Frequency places this clonotype as medium-sized (0.01 to 0.1%). The V gene is TRBV5-4, the J gene TRBJ2-3. Germline assignment: CDR1 SGHNT and CDR2 YYREEE (reference sequence). The CDR3 contains 13 residues. The CDR3: CASSLAVSDTQYF.

In terms of frequency, this clonotype is large. The V call is TRBV19, the J call TRBJ2-1; there is no DNA to check the TCRdb D call of TRBD1. This CDR3 is 13 amino acids long. The V gene's germline CDR1 is LNHDA and CDR2 SQIVND (reference sequence). The CDR3 region is CASSRDNYNEQFF.

This rearrangement joins TRBV5-4 to TRBJ2-3. In germline, CDR1 is SGHNT, CDR2 YYREEE (reference sequence). The CDR3 has 13 amino acids. The CDR3 is CASSQFRADTQYF.